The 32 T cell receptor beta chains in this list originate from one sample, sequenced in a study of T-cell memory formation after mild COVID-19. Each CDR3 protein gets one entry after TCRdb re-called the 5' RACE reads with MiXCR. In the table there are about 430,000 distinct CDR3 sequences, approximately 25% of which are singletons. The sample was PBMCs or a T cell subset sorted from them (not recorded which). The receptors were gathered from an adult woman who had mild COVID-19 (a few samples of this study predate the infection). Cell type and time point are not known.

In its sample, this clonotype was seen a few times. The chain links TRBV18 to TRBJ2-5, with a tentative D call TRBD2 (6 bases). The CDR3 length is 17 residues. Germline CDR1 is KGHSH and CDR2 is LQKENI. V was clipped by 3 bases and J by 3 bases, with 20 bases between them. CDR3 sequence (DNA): TGTGCCAGCTCACCCGTTGAGGGAAGGTCGGGGGAAGAGACCCAGTACTTC. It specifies CASSPVEGRSGEETQYF.

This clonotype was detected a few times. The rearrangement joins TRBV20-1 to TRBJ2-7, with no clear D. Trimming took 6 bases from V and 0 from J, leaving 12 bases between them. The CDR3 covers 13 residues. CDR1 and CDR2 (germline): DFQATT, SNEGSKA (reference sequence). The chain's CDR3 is CSARPRSSYEQYF. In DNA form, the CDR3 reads TGCAGTGCGCGTCCCCGGAGCTCCTACGAGCAGTACTTC.

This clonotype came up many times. The CDR3 nucleotides are TGTGCCAGCAGTGGACTAGCGGGAGGCAACGAGCAGTACTTC. The encoded protein is CASSGLAGGNEQYF. The J gene is TRBJ2-7, the V gene TRBV6-5; 14 positions agree with TRBD2. The V and J ends lost 5 bases and 5 bases, in that order; junction bases with no gene match: 2. Germline CDR1 reads MNHEY; CDR2 reads SVGAGI. This CDR3 contains 14 residues.

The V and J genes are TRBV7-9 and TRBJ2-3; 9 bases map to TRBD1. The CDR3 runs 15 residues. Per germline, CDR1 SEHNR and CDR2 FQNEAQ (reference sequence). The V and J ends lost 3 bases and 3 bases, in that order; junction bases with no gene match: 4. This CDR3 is CASSFPGTGTDTQYF. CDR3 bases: TGTGCCAGCAGCTTTCCTGGGACAGGGACAGATACGCAGTATTTT.

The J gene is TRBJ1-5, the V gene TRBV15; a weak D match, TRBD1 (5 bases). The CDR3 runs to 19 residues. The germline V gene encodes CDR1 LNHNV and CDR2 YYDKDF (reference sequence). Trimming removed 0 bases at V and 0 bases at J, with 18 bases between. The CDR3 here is CATSRDPGVGRGSNQPQHF. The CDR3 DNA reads TGTGCCACCAGCAGAGATCCGGGGGTGGGTCGCGGTAGCAATCAGCCCCAGCATTTT.

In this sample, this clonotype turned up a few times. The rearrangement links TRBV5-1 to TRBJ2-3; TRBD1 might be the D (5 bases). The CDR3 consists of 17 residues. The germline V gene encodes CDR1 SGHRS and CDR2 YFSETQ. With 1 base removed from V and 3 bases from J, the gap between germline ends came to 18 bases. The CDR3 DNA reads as TGCGCCAGCAGCTTGTGGGGCGCAACAATCCGGACAGATACGCAGTATTTT. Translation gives CASSLWGATIRTDTQYF. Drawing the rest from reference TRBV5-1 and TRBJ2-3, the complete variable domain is KAGVTQTPRYLIKTRGQQVTLSCSPISGHRSVSWYQQTPGQGLQFLFEYFSETQRNKGNFPGRFSGRQFSNSRSEMNVSTLELGDSALYLCASSLWGATIRTDTQYFGPGTRLTVL.

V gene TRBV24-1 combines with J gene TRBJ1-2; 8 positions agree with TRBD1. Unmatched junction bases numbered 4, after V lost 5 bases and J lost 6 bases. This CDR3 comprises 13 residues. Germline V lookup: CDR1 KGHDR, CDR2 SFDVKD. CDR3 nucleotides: TGTGCCACCAGTGGAGGGACAGGAGATGGCTACACCTTC. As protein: CATSGGTGDGYTF.

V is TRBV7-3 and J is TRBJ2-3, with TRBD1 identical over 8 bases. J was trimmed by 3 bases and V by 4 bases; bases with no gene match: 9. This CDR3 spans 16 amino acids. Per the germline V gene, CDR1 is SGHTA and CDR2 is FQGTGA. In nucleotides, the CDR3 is TGTGCCAGCAGCTCCGCGACAGGGGCAGGAACAGATACGCAGTATTTT. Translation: CASSSATGAGTDTQYF.

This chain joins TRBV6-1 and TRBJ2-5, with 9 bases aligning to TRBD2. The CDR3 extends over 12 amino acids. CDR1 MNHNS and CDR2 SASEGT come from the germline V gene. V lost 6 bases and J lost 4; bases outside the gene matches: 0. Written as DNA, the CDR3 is TGTGCCAGCAGACTAGCGGGAGAGACCCAGTACTTC. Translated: CASRLAGETQYF.

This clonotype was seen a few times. In DNA, the CDR3 is TGTGCCACCAGCAGAGATCGCGCGGGGGCTGGAGAGACCCAGTACTTC. This translates into CATSRDRAGAGETQYF. The chain has TRBV15 and TRBJ2-5, with D possibly TRBD2 on 7 matching bases. This CDR3 is 16 amino acids long. Germline CDR1 LNHNV, CDR2 YYDKDF (reference sequence). Trimming left V 0 bases short and J 4 bases short, with 15 bases between.

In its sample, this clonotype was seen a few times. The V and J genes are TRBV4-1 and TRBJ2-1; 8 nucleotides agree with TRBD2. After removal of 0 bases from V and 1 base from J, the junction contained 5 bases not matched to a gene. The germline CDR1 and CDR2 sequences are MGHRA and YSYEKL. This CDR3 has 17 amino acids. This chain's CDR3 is CASSQEGTRLSYNEQFF. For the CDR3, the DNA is TGCGCCAGCAGCCAAGAGGGGACTAGACTGTCCTACAATGAGCAGTTCTTC.

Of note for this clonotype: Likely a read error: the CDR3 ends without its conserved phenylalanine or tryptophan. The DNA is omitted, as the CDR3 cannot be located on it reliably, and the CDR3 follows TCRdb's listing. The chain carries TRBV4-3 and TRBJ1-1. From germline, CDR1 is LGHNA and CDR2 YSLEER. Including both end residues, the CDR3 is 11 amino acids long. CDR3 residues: CASSQTGLEVL.

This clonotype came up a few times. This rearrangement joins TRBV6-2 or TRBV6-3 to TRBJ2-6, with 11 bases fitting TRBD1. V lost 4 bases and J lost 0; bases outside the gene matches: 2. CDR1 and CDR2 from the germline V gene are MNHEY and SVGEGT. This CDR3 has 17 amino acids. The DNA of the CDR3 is TGTGCCAGCAGTTTAGGGACAGGGGGCTCTGGGGCCAACGTCCTGACTTTC. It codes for CASSLGTGGSGANVLTF.

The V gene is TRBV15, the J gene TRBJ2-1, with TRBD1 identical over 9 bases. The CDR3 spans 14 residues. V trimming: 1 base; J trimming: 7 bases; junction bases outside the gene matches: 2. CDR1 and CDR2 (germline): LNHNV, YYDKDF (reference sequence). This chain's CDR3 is CATSRGGQGNEQFF. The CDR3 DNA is TGTGCCACCAGCAGAGGAGGACAGGGGAATGAGCAGTTCTTC.

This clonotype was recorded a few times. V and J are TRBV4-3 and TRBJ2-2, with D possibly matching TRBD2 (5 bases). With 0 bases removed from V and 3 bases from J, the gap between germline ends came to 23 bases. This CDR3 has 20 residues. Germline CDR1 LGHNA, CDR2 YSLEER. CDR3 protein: CASSQDLLLDSRKHTGELFF. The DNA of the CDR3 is TGCGCCAGCAGCCAAGATCTCCTGTTGGACTCCAGAAAACACACCGGGGAGCTGTTTTTT.

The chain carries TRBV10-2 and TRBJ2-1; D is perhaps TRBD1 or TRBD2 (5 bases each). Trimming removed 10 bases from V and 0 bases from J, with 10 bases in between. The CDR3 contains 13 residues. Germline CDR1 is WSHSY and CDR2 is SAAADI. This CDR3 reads CAIGTSSYNEQFF. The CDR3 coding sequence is TGCGCCATAGGGACCAGCTCCTACAATGAGCAGTTCTTC.

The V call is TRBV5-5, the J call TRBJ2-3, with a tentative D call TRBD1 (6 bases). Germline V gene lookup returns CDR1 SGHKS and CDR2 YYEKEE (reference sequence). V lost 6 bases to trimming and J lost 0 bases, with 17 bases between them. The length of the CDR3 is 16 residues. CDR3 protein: CASIETWTASTDTQYF. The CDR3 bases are TGTGCCAGCATCGAGACGTGGACAGCTAGCACAGATACGCAGTATTTT.

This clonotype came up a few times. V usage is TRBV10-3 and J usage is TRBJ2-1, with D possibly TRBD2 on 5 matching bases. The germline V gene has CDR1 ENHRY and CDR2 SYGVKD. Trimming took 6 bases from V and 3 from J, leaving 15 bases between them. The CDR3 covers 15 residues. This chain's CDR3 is CAISEDSTFYNEQFF. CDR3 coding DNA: TGTGCCATCAGCGAGGACTCGACCTTCTACAATGAGCAGTTCTTC.

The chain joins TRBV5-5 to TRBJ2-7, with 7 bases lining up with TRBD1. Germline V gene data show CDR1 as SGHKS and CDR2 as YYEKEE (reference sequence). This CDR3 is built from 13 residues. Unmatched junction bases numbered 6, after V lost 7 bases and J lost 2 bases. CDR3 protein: CASARQGTYEQYF. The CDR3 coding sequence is TGTGCCAGCGCGCGACAGGGTACCTACGAGCAGTACTTC.

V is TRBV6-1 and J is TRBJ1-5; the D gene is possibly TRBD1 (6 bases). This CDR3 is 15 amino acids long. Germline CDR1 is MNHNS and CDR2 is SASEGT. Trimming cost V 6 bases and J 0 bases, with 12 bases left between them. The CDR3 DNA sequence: TGTGCCAGCAGGTGGACAGTTAATAGCAATCAGCCCCAGCATTTT. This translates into CASRWTVNSNQPQHF.

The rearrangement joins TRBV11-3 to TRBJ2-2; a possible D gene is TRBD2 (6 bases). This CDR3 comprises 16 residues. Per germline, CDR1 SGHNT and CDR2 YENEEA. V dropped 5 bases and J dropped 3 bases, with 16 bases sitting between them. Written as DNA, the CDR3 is TGTGCCAGCAGCCCCGGGGACTTTAGGGACACCGGGGAGCTGTTTTTT. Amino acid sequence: CASSPGDFRDTGELFF.

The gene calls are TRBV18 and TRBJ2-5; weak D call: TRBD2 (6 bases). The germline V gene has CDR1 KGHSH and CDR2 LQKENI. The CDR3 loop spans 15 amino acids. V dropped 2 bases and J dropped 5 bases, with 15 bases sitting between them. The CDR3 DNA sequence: TGTGCCAGCTCACCAACCCAGACCCGGGGGGAGACCCAGTACTTC. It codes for CASSPTQTRGETQYF.

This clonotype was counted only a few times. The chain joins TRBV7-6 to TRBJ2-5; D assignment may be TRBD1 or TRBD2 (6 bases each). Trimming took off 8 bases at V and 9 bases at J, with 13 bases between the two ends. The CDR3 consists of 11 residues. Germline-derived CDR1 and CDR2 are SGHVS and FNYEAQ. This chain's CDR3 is CASRGRIAQYF. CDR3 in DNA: TGTGCCAGCCGGGGGCGGATCGCCCAGTACTTC.

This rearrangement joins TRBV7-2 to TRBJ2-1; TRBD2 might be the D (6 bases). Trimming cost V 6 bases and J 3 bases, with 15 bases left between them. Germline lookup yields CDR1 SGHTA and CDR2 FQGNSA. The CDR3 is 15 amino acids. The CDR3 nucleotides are TGTGCCAGCAGTCCCACGGGGGACCGCTACAATGAGCAGTTCTTC. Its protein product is CASSPTGDRYNEQFF.

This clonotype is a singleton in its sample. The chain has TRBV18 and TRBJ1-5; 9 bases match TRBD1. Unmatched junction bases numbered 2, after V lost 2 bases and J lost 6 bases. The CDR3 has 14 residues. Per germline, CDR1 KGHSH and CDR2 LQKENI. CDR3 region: CASSPGTGFQPQHF. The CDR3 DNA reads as TGTGCCAGCTCACCAGGGACAGGGTTTCAGCCCCAGCATTTT.

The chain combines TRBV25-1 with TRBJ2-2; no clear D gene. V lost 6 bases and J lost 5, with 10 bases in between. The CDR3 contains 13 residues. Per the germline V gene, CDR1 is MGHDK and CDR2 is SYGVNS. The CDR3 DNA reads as TGTGCCAGCAGCGCCGGGTGGACCGGGGAGCTGTTTTTT. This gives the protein CASSAGWTGELFF.

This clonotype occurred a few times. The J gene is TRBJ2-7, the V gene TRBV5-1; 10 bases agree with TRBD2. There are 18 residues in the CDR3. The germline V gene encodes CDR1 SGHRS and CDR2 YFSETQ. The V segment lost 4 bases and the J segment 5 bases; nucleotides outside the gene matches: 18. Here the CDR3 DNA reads TGCGCCAGCAGCCCCAGTGCGGGTGGAAGCGGGGGGGCCAACGAGCAGTACTTC. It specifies CASSPSAGGSGGANEQYF.

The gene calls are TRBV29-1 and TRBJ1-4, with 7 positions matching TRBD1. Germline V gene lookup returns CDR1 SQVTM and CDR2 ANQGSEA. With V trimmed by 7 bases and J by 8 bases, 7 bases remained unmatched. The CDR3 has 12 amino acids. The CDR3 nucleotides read TGCAGCGGAGGACAGGTAGACGAAAAACTGTTTTTT. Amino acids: CSGGQVDEKLFF.

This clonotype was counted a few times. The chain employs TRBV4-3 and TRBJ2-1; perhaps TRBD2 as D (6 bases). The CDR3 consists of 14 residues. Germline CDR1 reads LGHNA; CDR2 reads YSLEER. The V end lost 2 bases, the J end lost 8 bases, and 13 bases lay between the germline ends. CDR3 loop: CASSQRLGAHEQFF. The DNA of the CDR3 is TGCGCCAGCAGCCAAAGACTAGGCGCCCATGAGCAGTTCTTC.

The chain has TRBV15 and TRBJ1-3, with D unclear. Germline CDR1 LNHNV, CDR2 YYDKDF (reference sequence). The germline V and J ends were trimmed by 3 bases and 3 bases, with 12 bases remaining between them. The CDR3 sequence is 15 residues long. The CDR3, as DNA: TGTGCCACCAGCAGCGCCACAGTCGGTGGAAACACCATATATTTT. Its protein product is CATSSATVGGNTIYF.

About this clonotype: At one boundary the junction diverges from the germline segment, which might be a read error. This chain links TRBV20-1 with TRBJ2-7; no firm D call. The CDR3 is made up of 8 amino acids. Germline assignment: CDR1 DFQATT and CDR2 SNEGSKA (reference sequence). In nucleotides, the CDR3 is TGCAGTGCTAGACTACGAAACTTC. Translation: CSARLRNF.

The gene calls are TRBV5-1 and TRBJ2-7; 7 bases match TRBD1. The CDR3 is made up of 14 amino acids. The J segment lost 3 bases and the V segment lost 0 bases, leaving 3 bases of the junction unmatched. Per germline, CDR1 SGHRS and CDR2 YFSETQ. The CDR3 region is CASSLETGYYEQYF. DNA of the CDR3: TGCGCCAGCAGCTTGGAGACAGGGTACTACGAGCAGTACTTC.